These 25 T cell receptor beta chains came from one sample sequenced in a study of blood T cell repertoires in COVID-19. The assay was immunoSEQ multiplex PCR, and TCRdb's table has in-frame clones only and misses some. The repertoire includes fewer than 300,000 clones, 85% of them detected once, and about 2.5% sits in the top ten. Sequenced input: PBMCs or T cells enriched from blood (not recorded which). The receptors stem from a woman aged 50 to 65 who had recovered from COVID-19.

The rearrangement links TRBV7-2 to TRBJ1-5; 10 nucleotides agree with TRBD1. Trimming took 1 base from V and 7 from J; bases not matched to a gene: 4. CDR3 size: 15 residues. The germline gives CDR1 SGHTA, CDR2 FQGNSA. CDR3 amino acids: CASSLDGQGDQPQHF. CDR3 nucleotide sequence: TGTGCCAGCAGCTTAGATGGACAGGGGGACCAGCCCCAGCATTTT.

The V gene is TRBV5-5, the J gene TRBJ1-2; D may be TRBD1 (6 bases). The CDR3 spans 15 residues. The V end was cut by 0 bases, the J end by 4 bases, with 13 bases between. Germline V gene sequence: CDR1 SGHKS, CDR2 YYEKEE (reference sequence). CDR3 nucleotides: TGTGCCAGCAGCTTGGCCGTCAGGGGTGGCTATGGCTACACCTTC. The encoded protein is CASSLAVRGGYGYTF. The full variable domain, its missing parts supplied by reference TRBV5-5 and TRBJ1-2, is DAGVTQSPTHLIKTRGQQVTLRCSPISGHKSVSWYQQVLGQGPQFIFQYYEKEERGRGNFPDRFSARQFPNYSSELNVNALLLGDSALYLCASSLAVRGGYGYTFGSGTRLTVV.

The rearrangement links TRBV27 to TRBJ1-2; possible D gene TRBD1, 5 bases. The CDR3 totals 15 residues. The V gene's germline CDR1 is MNHEY and CDR2 SMNVEV (reference sequence). V was pared by 3 bases and J by 8 bases, with 19 bases between. The CDR3 loop reads CASSFLHGGSDGYTF. In DNA, the CDR3 is TGTGCCAGCAGTTTCCTCCACGGGGGATCGGACGGCTACACCTTC.

The CDR3 region has the DNA TGTGCCTGGAGGGCAGGACTAGGAGGCGAGCAGTACTTC. Translated, it gives CAWRAGLGGEQYF. This chain joins TRBV30 and TRBJ2-7; 7 nucleotides align to TRBD2. J was trimmed by 6 bases and V by 3 bases; bases with no gene match: 8. The CDR3 is made up of 13 amino acids. Germline values: CDR1 GTSNPN, CDR2 SVGIG (reference sequence).

The chain employs TRBV28 and TRBJ1-4; the match to TRBD1 covers 7 bases. V lost 5 bases to trimming and J lost 2 bases; unmatched junction nucleotides: 5. CDR1 MDHEN and CDR2 SYDVKM come from the germline V gene. The CDR3 has 15 residues. DNA of the CDR3: TGTGCCAGCAGTCGACAGGGAAGTACTAATGAAAAACTGTTTTTT. This encodes CASSRQGSTNEKLFF.

V is TRBV19 and J is TRBJ2-1, with TRBD1 identical over 8 bases. V lost 4 bases, J lost 8 bases, and 10 bases stayed unmatched. This CDR3 is 15 amino acids long. CDR1 and CDR2 from the germline V gene are LNHDA and SQIVND (reference sequence). The CDR3 DNA is TGTGCCAGTAGTAGGGACAGGAGAACCTCTGATGAGCAGTTCTTC. Translated, it gives CASSRDRRTSDEQFF.

This clone was observed a few times. The CDR3 bases are TGTGCCAGCAGCTTAGATGGTGGGACAGGGACAAATTCACCCCTCCACTTT. This sequence encodes CASSLDGGTGTNSPLHF. The chain couples TRBV11-2 to TRBJ1-6; 9 nucleotides match TRBD1. Germline CDR1 reads SGHAT; CDR2 reads FQNNGV. J was trimmed by 7 bases and V by 0 bases; bases with no gene match: 7. This CDR3 is 17 amino acids long.

A note on this clone: This sample includes further DNA sequences coding for the same CDR3. The chain links TRBV5-1 to TRBJ1-6; D gene unclear. V lost 0 bases, J lost 9 bases, and 10 bases lay in between. Germline loops: CDR1 SGHRS, CDR2 YFSETQ. This CDR3 contains 14 residues. The CDR3 loop reads CASSLGTGGSPLHF. In DNA, the CDR3 is TGCGCCAGCAGCTTGGGGACGGGAGGTTCACCCCTCCACTTT.

V is TRBV12-3 or TRBV12-4 and J is TRBJ2-2; 7 bases match TRBD2. This CDR3 region has 13 residues. The V and J ends lost 5 bases and 6 bases, in that order; junction bases with no gene match: 3. As DNA, the CDR3 is TGTGCCAGCAGTCCGACTAGCCCCGGGGAGCTGTTTTTT. Translated, it gives CASSPTSPGELFF.

V is TRBV5-4 and J is TRBJ1-2; 8 bases agree with TRBD1. This CDR3 is built from 14 residues. CDR1 SGHNT and CDR2 YYREEE come from the germline V gene (reference sequence). V lost 1 base, J lost 8 bases, and 7 bases stayed unmatched. The CDR3 sequence is CASSLQQGARGYTF. As DNA, the CDR3 is TGTGCCAGCAGCTTGCAGCAGGGGGCGCGCGGCTACACCTTC. Together with reference TRBV5-4 and TRBJ1-2, the CDR3 gives the full variable domain: ETGVTQSPTHLIKTRGQQVTLRCSSQSGHNTVSWYQQALGQGPQFIFQYYREEENGRGNFPPRFSGLQFPNYSSELNVNALELDDSALYLCASSLQQGARGYTFGSGTRLTVV.

The rearrangement uses TRBV29-1 and TRBJ1-1; tentative D call: TRBD1 (6 bases). The CDR3 is 15 residues long. Trimming took off 2 bases at V and 1 base at J, with 14 bases between the two ends. Germline loops: CDR1 SQVTM, CDR2 ANQGSEA. CDR3 region: CSVERQVDANTEAFF. The CDR3 nucleotides read TGCAGCGTTGAAAGACAGGTGGATGCGAACACTGAAGCTTTCTTT.

V usage is TRBV7-2 and J usage is TRBJ1-4; tentatively, D is TRBD1 (5 bases). Germline CDR1 reads SGHTA; CDR2 reads FQGNSA. Trimming took 5 bases from V and 5 from J, leaving 12 bases between them. The CDR3 totals 14 residues. DNA for the CDR3: TGTGCCAGCAGCCCCGGACAAGCCAATGAAAAACTGTTTTTT. It specifies CASSPGQANEKLFF.

The chain carries TRBV6-6 and TRBJ1-6; TRBD1 is a possible D gene (6 bases). Germline CDR1 MNHNY, CDR2 SVGAGI (reference sequence). The CDR3 loop spans 14 amino acids. The V and J ends lost 6 bases and 8 bases respectively, with 14 bases between them. In nucleotides, the CDR3 is TGTGCCAGCAGAACAGGGCAGACCTATTCACCCCTCCACTTT. It codes for CASRTGQTYSPLHF.

The genes are TRBV6-2 or TRBV6-3 and TRBJ2-3; 11 bases map to TRBD2. V gave up 0 bases and J gave up 3 bases; unmatched junction bases: 2. The CDR3 is made up of 16 amino acids. Per germline, CDR1 MNHEY and CDR2 SVGEGT. CDR3 sequence reads: CASSYSSGRGTDTQYF. The CDR3 DNA reads as TGTGCCAGCAGTTACTCTAGCGGGAGGGGGACAGATACGCAGTATTTT.

V usage is TRBV7-7 and J usage is TRBJ2-2, with a tentative D call TRBD2 (6 bases). Germline V lookup: CDR1 SSHAT, CDR2 FNYEAQ (reference sequence). V shed 2 bases and J shed 0 bases, with 10 bases lying between them. The CDR3 runs 16 residues. CDR3 amino acids: CASSLQQRANTGELFF. DNA for the CDR3: TGTGCCAGCAGCTTACAGCAGCGGGCGAACACCGGGGAGCTGTTTTTT.

The rearrangement links TRBV7-2 to TRBJ2-1; 13 bases align to TRBD2. The V gene's germline CDR1 is SGHTA and CDR2 FQGNSA. The length of the CDR3 is 15 residues. Trimming at V came to 5 bases and at J to 7 bases, leaving 5 bases not matched to a gene. The CDR3 spells CASSILAGGLNEQFF. The CDR3 DNA reads TGTGCCAGCAGCATACTAGCGGGGGGGCTAAATGAGCAGTTCTTC.

This clone has more than one count but fewer than ten. This sequence joins TRBV11-2 and TRBJ2-7; maybe TRBD2 (5 bases). V dropped 0 bases and J dropped 9 bases, with 6 bases sitting between them. The CDR3 spans 11 residues. Germline CDR1 is SGHAT and CDR2 is FQNNGV. The CDR3 nucleotides are TGTGCCAGCAGCTTAGATGCGGGGCAGTACTTC. Protein: CASSLDAGQYF.

The chain links TRBV3-1 (or the pseudogene TRBV3-2) to TRBJ2-7; 12 bases align to TRBD2. With 3 bases clipped from V and 2 bases from J, the junction kept 11 bases outside the gene matches. This CDR3 is 18 amino acids long. Germline V gives CDR1 LGHDT, CDR2 YNNKEL (reference sequence). Here the CDR3 DNA reads TGTGCCAGCAGCCAGATTTTACTAGCGGGGGGATTCCCCTACGAGCAGTACTTC. Residues: CASSQILLAGGFPYEQYF.

The chain employs TRBV7-2 and TRBJ2-3, with 11 bases that match TRBD1. The CDR3 totals 14 residues. V gave up 8 bases and J gave up 6 bases; unmatched junction bases: 7. Germline CDR1 reads SGHTA; CDR2 reads FQGNSA. CDR3 DNA sequence: TGTGCCAGCGGCCGGGACAGGGGGAGGGATACGCAGTATTTT. It translates to CASGRDRGRDTQYF.

The V gene is TRBV4-1, the J gene TRBJ2-1, with a tentative D call TRBD1 (5 bases). The CDR3 is 17 residues long. The V gene's germline CDR1 is MGHRA and CDR2 YSYEKL. Trimming removed 0 bases at V and 5 bases at J, with 17 bases between. CDR3 residues: CASSQDLGRAFNNEQFF. The CDR3 coding sequence is TGCGCCAGCAGCCAAGATCTGGGCAGGGCGTTTAACAATGAGCAGTTCTTC.

The chain recombines TRBV5-1 with TRBJ1-4; 9 bases align to TRBD1. The germline V gene encodes CDR1 SGHRS and CDR2 YFSETQ. J was trimmed by 5 bases and V by 4 bases; bases with no gene match: 3. There are 14 residues in the CDR3. The CDR3 DNA reads as TGCGCCAGCAGCGTTACAGGGGGCAATGAAAAACTGTTTTTT. This codes for CASSVTGGNEKLFF. The full variable domain, its missing parts supplied by reference TRBV5-1 and TRBJ1-4, is KAGVTQTPRYLIKTRGQQVTLSCSPISGHRSVSWYQQTPGQGLQFLFEYFSETQRNKGNFPGRFSGRQFSNSRSEMNVSTLELGDSALYLCASSVTGGNEKLFFGSGTQLSVL.

The rearrangement links TRBV28 to TRBJ1-5, with unresolved D. Trimming stripped 7 bases from V and 0 bases from J, with 4 bases between. CDR3 length: 12 residues. In germline, CDR1 is MDHEN, CDR2 SYDVKM. CDR3 nucleotide sequence: TGTGCCAGCAAATATAGCAATCAGCCCCAGCATTTT. Residues: CASKYSNQPQHF.

The chain employs TRBV7-6 and TRBJ1-6; D is ambiguous. The CDR3 contains 16 residues. V was trimmed by 2 bases and J by 6 bases, leaving 14 bases between them. Germline V gene sequence: CDR1 SGHVS, CDR2 FNYEAQ. The CDR3 sequence is CASSLQAPGTNSPLHF. The CDR3 region has the DNA TGTGCCAGCAGCTTACAGGCTCCAGGAACTAATTCACCCCTCCACTTT.

This rearrangement joins TRBV9 to TRBJ2-1; 12 bases are a match to TRBD2. The CDR3 runs to 21 residues. Germline trimming cut 1 base from V and 0 bases from J; bases unmatched to any gene: 14. The germline gives CDR1 SGDLS, CDR2 YYNGEE. Here the CDR3 DNA reads TGTGCCAGCAGCGTACAGAAGACTAGCGGGGGTCACGGGATCTCCTACAATGAGCAGTTCTTC. It yields the protein CASSVQKTSGGHGISYNEQFF.

The chain joins TRBV6-5 to TRBJ1-4; the D is unclear. Trimming removed 0 bases from V and 4 bases from J, with 6 bases in between. CDR1 MNHEY and CDR2 SVGAGI come from the germline V gene. This CDR3 contains 14 residues. The CDR3 DNA is TGTGCCAGCAGTTACTCTGAGATTAATGAAAAACTGTTTTTT. Translation gives CASSYSEINEKLFF.